This T cell receptor beta chain was profiled in a study of T-cell reconstitution after alpha-beta-depleted transplantation in children. Study-level findings and limits: T-cell counts and diversity at one year post-transplant came mainly from newly produced T cells.

The sample holds many counts of this clonotype. The antigen is not known. Preparing the TCRbeta library involved the use of unique molecular identifiers. One entry per CDR3 protein results from TCRdb running MiXCR on the PCR reads. The profile shows approximately 8,000 distinct CDR3 sequences, about an eighth of them singletons. Germline V gives CDR1 DFQATT, CDR2 SNEGSKA (reference sequence). The CDR3 runs to 13 residues. The clonotype originates from a patient between 2 and 9 years old who had a stem cell transplant for inherited bone marrow failure, so the T cells may come from the graft donor. The sample consisted of PBMCs, mostly from graft donor cells, taken 60 days after TCRalphabeta/CD19-depleted stem cell transplant. V and J are TRBV20-1 and TRBJ2-5; weak D call: TRBD1 (6 bases). The CDR3 DNA is TGCAGGGTCAAAGGGACATTTCAAGAGACCCAGTACTTC. This translates into CRVKGTFQETQYF.